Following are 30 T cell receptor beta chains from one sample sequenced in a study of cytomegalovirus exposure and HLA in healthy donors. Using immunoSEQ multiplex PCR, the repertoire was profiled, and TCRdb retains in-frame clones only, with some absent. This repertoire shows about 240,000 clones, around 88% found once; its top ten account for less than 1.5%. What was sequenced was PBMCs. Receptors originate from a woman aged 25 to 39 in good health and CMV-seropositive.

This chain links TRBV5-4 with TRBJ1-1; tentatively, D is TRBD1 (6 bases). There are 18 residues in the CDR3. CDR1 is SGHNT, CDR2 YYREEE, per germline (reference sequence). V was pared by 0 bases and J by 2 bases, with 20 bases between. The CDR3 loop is CASSLATQGFGKNTEAFF. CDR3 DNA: TGTGCCAGCAGCTTGGCTACCCAGGGGTTCGGGAAAAACACTGAAGCTTTCTTT. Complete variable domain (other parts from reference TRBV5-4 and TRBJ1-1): ETGVTQSPTHLIKTRGQQVTLRCSSQSGHNTVSWYQQALGQGPQFIFQYYREEENGRGNFPPRFSGLQFPNYSSELNVNALELDDSALYLCASSLATQGFGKNTEAFFGQGTRLTVV.

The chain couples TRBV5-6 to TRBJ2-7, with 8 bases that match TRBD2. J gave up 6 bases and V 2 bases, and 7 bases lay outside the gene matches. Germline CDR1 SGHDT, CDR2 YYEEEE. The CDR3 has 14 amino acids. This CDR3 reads CASSLGAGGVEQYF. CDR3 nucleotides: TGTGCCAGCAGCTTAGGGGCGGGAGGTGTCGAGCAGTACTTC.

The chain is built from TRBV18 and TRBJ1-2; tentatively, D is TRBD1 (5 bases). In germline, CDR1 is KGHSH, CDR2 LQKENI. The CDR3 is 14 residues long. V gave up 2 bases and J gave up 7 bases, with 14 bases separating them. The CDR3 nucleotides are TGTGCCAGCTCACCAGGTCGCAGGGAAGGTGGCTACACCTTC. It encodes CASSPGRREGGYTF.

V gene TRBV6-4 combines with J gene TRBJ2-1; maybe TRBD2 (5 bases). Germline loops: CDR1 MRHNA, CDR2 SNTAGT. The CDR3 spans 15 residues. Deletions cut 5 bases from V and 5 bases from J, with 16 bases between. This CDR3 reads CASSPTGGGHNEQFF. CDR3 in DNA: TGTGCCAGCAGTCCCACGGGCGGAGGCCACAATGAGCAGTTCTTC.

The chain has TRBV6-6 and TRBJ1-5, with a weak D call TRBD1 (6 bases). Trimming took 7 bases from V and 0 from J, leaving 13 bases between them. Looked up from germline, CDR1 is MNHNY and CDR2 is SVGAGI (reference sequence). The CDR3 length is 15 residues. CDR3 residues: CASNTGQYSNQPQHF. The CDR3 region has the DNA TGTGCCAGCAATACTGGACAGTATAGCAATCAGCCCCAGCATTTT.

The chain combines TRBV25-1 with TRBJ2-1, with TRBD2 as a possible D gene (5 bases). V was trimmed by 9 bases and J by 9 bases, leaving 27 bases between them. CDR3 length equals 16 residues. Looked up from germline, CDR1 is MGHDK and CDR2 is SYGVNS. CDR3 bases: TGTGCCAGTTTTGGGGTATTGTCGAGCGGTCGGACTGAGCAGTTCTTC. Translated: CASFGVLSSGRTEQFF.

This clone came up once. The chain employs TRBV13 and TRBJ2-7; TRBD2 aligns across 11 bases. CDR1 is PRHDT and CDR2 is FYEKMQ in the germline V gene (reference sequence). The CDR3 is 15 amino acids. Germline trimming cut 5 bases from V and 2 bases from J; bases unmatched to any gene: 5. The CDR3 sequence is CASSPRLAGTYEQYF. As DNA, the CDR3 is TGTGCCAGCAGCCCACGACTAGCGGGAACCTACGAGCAGTACTTC.

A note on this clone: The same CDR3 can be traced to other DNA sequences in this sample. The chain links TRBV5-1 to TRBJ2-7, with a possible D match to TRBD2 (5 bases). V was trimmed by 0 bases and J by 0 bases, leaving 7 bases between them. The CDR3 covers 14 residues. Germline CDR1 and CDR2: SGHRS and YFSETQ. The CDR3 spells CASSLVAGSYEQYF. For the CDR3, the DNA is TGCGCCAGCAGCTTGGTGGCGGGCTCCTACGAGCAGTACTTC. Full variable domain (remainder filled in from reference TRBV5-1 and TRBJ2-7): KAGVTQTPRYLIKTRGQQVTLSCSPISGHRSVSWYQQTPGQGLQFLFEYFSETQRNKGNFPGRFSGRQFSNSRSEMNVSTLELGDSALYLCASSLVAGSYEQYFGPGTRLTVT.

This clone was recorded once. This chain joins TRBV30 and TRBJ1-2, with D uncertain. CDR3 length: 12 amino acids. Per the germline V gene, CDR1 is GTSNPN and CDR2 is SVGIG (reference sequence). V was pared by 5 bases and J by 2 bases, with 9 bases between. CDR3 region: CAWGRANYGYTF. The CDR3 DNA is TGTGCCTGGGGGCGGGCCAACTATGGCTACACCTTC.

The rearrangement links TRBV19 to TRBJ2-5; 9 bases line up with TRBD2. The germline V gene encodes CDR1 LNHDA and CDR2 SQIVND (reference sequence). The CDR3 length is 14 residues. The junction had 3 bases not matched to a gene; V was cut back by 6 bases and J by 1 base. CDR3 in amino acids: CASRTSGFQETQYF. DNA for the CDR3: TGTGCCAGTAGAACTAGCGGGTTCCAAGAGACCCAGTACTTC.

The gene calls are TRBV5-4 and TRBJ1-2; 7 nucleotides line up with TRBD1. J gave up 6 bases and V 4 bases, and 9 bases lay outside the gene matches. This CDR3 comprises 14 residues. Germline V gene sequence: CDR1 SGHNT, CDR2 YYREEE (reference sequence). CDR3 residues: CASSTKTGFDGYTF. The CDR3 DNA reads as TGTGCCAGCAGCACTAAGACAGGGTTCGATGGCTACACCTTC.

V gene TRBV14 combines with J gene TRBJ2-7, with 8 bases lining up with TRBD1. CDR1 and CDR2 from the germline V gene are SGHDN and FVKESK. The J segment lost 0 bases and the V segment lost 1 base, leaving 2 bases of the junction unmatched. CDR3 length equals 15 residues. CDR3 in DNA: TGTGCCAGCAGCCAAGGGACAGGGATCTCCTACGAGCAGTACTTC. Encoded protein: CASSQGTGISYEQYF.

CDR3 sequence (DNA): TGCGCCAGCAGTGAGAATGGCGGGTCTTCCTACGAGCAGTACTTC. Protein product: CASSENGGSSYEQYF. The chain uses TRBV10-2 and TRBJ2-7, with TRBD2 as a possible D gene (5 bases). Germline-derived CDR1 and CDR2 are WSHSY and SAAADI. There are 15 residues in the CDR3. V was cut by 2 bases and J by 1 base, with 12 bases left in between.

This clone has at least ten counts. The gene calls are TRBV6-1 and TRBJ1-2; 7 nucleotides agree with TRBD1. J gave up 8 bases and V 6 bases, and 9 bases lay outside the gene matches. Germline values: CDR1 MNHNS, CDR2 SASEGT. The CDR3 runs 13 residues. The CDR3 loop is CASRPTGQGGYTF. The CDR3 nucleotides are TGTGCCAGCAGACCGACAGGGCAGGGGGGCTACACCTTC.

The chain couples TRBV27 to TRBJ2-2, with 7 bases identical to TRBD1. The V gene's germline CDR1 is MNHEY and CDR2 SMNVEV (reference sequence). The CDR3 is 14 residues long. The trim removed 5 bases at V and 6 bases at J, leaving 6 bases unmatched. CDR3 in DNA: TGTGCCAGCAGTCAACAGGGGTGGGCCGGGGAGCTGTTTTTT. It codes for CASSQQGWAGELFF.

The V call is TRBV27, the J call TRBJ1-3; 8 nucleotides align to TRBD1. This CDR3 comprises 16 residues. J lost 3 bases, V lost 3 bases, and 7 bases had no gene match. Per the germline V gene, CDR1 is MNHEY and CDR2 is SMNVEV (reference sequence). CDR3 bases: TGTGCCAGCAGTTTCACCGGGACAGGTGGTGGAAACACCATATATTTT. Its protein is CASSFTGTGGGNTIYF.

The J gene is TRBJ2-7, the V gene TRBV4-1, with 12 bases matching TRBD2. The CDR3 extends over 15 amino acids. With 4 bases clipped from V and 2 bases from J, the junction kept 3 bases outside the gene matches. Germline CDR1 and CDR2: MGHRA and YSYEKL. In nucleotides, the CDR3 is TGCGCCAGCAGCCCAGGACTAGCGGGAACCTACGAGCAGTACTTC. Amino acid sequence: CASSPGLAGTYEQYF.

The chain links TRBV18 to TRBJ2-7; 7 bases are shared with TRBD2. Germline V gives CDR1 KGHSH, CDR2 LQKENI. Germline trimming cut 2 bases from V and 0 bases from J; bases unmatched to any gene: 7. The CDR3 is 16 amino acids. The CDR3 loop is CASSPNTGGSSYEQYF. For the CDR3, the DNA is TGTGCCAGCTCACCAAACACAGGCGGGAGCTCCTACGAGCAGTACTTC.

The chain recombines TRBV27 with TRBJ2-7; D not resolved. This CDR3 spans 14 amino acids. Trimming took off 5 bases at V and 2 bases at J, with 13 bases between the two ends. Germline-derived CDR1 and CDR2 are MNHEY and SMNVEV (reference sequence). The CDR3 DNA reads TGTGCCAGCAGTCTCACAGTAACCCCCTACGAGCAGTACTTC. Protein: CASSLTVTPYEQYF.

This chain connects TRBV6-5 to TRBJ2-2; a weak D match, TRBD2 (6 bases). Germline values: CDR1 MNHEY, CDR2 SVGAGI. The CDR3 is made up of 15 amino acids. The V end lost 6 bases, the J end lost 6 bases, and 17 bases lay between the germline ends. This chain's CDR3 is CASSGRLVDAGELFF. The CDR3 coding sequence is TGTGCCAGCAGCGGGAGACTCGTGGATGCCGGGGAGCTGTTTTTT.

Here the CDR3 DNA reads TGTGCCAGTAGTGCCAGGGGGTCCGGAAACACCATATATTTT. Translating it yields CASSARGSGNTIYF. V is TRBV19 and J is TRBJ1-3; 7 nucleotides line up with TRBD1. Looked up from germline, CDR1 is LNHDA and CDR2 is SQIVND (reference sequence). With 5 bases clipped from V and 4 bases from J, the junction kept 5 bases outside the gene matches. CDR3 length: 14 amino acids.

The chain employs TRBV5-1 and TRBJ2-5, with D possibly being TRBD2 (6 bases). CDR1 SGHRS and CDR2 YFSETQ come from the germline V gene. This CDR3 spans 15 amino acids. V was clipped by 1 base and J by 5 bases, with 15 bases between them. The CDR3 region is CASSLKSGLAETQYF. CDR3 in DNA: TGCGCCAGCAGCTTGAAGTCGGGGCTAGCGGAGACCCAGTACTTC.

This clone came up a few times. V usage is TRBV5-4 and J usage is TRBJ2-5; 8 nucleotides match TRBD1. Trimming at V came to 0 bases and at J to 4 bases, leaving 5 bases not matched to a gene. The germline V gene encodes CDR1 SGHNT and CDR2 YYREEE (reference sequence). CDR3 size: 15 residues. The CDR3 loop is CASSLGQQGGETQYF. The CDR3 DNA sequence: TGTGCCAGCAGCTTGGGGCAACAGGGGGGAGAGACCCAGTACTTC.

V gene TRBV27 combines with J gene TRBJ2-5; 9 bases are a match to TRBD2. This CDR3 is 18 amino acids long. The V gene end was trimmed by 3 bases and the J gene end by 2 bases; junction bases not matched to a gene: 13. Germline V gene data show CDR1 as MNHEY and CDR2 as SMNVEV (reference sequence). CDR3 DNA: TGTGCCAGCAGTTTTTCCGGACTAGCGTTGGGTGGGCAAGAGACCCAGTACTTC. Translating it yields CASSFSGLALGGQETQYF.

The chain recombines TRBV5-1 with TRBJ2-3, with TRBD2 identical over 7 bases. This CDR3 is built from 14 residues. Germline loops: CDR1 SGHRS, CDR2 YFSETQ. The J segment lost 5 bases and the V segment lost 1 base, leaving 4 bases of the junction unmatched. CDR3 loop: CASSLWTGGDTQYF. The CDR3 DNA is TGCGCCAGCAGCTTGTGGACGGGGGGAGATACGCAGTATTTT.

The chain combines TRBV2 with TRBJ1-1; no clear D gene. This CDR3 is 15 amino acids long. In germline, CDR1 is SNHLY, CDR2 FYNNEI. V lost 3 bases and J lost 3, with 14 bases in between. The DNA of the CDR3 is TGTGCCAGCAGTGATTCTAGTAAGGAGGACACTGAAGCTTTCTTT. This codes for CASSDSSKEDTEAFF.

CDR3 coding DNA: TGTGCCAGCAGCGGACAGGGGTGGTACAATGAGCAGTTCTTC. Translating gives CASSGQGWYNEQFF. This rearrangement joins TRBV6-5 to TRBJ2-1, with 9 nucleotides matching TRBD1. Germline V gene lookup returns CDR1 MNHEY and CDR2 SVGAGI. Trimming took 6 bases from V and 4 from J; bases not matched to a gene: 4. The CDR3 totals 14 residues.

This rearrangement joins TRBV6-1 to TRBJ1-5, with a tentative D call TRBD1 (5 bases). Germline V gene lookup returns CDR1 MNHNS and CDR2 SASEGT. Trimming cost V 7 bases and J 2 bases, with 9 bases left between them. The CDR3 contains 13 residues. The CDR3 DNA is TGTGCCAGCACACCACAGGGCAATCAGCCCCAGCATTTT. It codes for CASTPQGNQPQHF.

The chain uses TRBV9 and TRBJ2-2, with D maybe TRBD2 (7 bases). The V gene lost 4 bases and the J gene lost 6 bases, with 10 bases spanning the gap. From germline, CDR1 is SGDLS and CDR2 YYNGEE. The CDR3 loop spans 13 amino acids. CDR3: CASSPGGPGELFF. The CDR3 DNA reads TGTGCCAGCAGCCCGGGGGGCCCCGGGGAGCTGTTTTTT.

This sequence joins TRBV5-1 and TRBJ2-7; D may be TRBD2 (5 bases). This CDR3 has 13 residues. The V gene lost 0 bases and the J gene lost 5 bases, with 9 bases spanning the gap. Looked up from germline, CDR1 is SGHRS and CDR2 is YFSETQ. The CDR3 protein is CASSLAGSDEQYF. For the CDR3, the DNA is TGCGCCAGCAGCTTGGCGGGGAGCGACGAGCAGTACTTC.